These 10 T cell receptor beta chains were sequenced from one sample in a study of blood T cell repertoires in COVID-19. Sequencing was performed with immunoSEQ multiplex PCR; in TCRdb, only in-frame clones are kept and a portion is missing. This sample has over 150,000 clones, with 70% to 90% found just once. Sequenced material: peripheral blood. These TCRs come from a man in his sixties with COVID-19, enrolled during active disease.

CDR3 in amino acids: CASSRSGGAAGELFF. CDR3 sequence (DNA): TGTGCCAGCAGCCGTAGCGGGGGGGCAGCCGGGGAGCTGTTTTTT. V and J are TRBV3-1 (or the pseudogene TRBV3-2) and TRBJ2-2; TRBD2 matches at 11 bases. Germline V gene data show CDR1 as LGHDT and CDR2 as YNNKEL (reference sequence). The V gene end was trimmed by 4 bases and the J gene end by 6 bases; junction bases not matched to a gene: 4. The CDR3 consists of 15 residues.

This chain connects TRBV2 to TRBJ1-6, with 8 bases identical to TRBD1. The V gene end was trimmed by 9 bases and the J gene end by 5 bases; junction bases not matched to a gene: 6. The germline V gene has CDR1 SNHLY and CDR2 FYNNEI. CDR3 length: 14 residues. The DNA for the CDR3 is TGTGCCAGGGCGACAGGGGATAATAATTCACCCCTCCACTTT. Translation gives CARATGDNNSPLHF. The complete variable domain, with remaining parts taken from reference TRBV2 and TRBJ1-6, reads EPEVTQTPSHQVTQMGQEVILRCVPISNHLYFYWYRQILGQKVEFLVSFYNNEISEKSEIFDDQFSVERPDGSNFTLKIRSTKLEDSAMYFCARATGDNNSPLHFGNGTRLTVT.

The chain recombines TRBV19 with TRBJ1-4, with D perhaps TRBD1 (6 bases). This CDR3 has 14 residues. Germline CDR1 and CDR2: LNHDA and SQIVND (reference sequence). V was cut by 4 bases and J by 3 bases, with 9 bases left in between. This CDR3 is CASSTPGANEKLFF. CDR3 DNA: TGTGCCAGTAGTACCCCAGGGGCTAATGAAAAACTGTTTTTT.

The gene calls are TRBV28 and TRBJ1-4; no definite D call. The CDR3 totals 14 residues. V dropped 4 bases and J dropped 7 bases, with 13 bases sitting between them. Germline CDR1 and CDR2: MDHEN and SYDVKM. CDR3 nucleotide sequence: TGTGCCAGCAGTTCTACCGGGGAGGGTGAAAAACTGTTTTTT. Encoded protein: CASSSTGEGEKLFF.

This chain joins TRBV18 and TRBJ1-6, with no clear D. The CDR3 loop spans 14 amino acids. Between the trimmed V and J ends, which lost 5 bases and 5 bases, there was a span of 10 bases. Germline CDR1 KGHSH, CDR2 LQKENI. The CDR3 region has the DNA TGTGCCAGCTCATCGACAATTAATAATTCACCCCTCCACTTT. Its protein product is CASSSTINNSPLHF.

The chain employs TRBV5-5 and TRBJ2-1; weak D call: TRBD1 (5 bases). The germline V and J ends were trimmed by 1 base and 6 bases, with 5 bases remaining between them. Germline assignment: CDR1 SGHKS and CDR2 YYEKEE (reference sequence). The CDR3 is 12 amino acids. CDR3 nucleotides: TGTGCCAGCAGCTTGCAGGGCAATGAGCAGTTCTTC. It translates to CASSLQGNEQFF.

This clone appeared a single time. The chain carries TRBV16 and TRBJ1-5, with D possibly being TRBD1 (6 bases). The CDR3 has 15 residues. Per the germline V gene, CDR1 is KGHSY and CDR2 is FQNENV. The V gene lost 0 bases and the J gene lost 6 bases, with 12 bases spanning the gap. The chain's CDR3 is CASSQSRSGAQPQHF. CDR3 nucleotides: TGTGCCAGCAGCCAATCCAGGTCAGGGGCTCAGCCCCAGCATTTT.

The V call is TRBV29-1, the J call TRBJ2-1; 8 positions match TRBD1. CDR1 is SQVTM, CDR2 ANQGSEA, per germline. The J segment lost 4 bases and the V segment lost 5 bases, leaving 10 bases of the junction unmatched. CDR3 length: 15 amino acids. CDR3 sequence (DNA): TGCAGCGTTCATAAGGGGGGACAGGCATACAATGAGCAGTTCTTC. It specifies CSVHKGGQAYNEQFF.

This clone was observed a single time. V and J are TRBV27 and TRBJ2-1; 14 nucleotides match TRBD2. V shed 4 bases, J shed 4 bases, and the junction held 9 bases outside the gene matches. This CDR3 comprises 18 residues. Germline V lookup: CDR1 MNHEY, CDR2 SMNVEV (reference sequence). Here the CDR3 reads CASSSRTSGRRVYNEQFF. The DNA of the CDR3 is TGTGCCAGCAGTTCTAGGACTAGCGGGAGGCGGGTGTACAATGAGCAGTTCTTC.

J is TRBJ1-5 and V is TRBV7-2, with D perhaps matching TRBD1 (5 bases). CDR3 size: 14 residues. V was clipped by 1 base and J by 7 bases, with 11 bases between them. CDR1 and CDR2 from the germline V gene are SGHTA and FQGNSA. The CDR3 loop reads CASSLGAGYQPQHF. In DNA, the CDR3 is TGTGCCAGCAGCTTAGGTGCAGGGTACCAGCCCCAGCATTTT.